The present TCR beta chain was sequenced within a study of identical twins. Points from the study as a whole: Beta out-of-frame sequences showed weaker excess sharing between twins. Models underestimated TCR alpha sharing (out-of-frame) in monozygotic twins.

Every sampled donor was Caucasian and healthy. TCRdb reanalysed the 5' RACE reads using MiXCR and keeps one entry per CDR3 protein. Of 700,000 or so distinct CDR3 sequences detected, 8.6% appear once; the ten largest clones hold 0.98%. Details on this clonotype: Its matching antigen is unknown.

Germline CDR1 SGDLS, CDR2 YYNGEE. This CDR3 comprises 14 residues. The ends were cut back, 0 bases at V and 1 base at J, with 6 bases in the middle. The sample was also linked to a second study, of yellow fever vaccine responses in identical twins.

The chain combines TRBV9 with TRBJ2-3; unclear D gene. The clonotype was recovered from a woman younger than 30 in good health. The sequenced material came from PBMCs. Here the CDR3 reads CASSVDPGTDTQYF. For the CDR3, the DNA is TGTGCCAGCAGCGTAGACCCTGGCACAGATACGCAGTATTTT. The entire variable domain, with the rest obtained from reference TRBV9 and TRBJ2-3, is as follows: DSGVTQTPKHLITATGQRVTLRCSPRSGDLSVYWYQQSLDQGLQFLIQYYNGEERAKGNILERFSAQQFPDLHSELNLSSLELGDSALYFCASSVDPGTDTQYFGPGTRLTVL.